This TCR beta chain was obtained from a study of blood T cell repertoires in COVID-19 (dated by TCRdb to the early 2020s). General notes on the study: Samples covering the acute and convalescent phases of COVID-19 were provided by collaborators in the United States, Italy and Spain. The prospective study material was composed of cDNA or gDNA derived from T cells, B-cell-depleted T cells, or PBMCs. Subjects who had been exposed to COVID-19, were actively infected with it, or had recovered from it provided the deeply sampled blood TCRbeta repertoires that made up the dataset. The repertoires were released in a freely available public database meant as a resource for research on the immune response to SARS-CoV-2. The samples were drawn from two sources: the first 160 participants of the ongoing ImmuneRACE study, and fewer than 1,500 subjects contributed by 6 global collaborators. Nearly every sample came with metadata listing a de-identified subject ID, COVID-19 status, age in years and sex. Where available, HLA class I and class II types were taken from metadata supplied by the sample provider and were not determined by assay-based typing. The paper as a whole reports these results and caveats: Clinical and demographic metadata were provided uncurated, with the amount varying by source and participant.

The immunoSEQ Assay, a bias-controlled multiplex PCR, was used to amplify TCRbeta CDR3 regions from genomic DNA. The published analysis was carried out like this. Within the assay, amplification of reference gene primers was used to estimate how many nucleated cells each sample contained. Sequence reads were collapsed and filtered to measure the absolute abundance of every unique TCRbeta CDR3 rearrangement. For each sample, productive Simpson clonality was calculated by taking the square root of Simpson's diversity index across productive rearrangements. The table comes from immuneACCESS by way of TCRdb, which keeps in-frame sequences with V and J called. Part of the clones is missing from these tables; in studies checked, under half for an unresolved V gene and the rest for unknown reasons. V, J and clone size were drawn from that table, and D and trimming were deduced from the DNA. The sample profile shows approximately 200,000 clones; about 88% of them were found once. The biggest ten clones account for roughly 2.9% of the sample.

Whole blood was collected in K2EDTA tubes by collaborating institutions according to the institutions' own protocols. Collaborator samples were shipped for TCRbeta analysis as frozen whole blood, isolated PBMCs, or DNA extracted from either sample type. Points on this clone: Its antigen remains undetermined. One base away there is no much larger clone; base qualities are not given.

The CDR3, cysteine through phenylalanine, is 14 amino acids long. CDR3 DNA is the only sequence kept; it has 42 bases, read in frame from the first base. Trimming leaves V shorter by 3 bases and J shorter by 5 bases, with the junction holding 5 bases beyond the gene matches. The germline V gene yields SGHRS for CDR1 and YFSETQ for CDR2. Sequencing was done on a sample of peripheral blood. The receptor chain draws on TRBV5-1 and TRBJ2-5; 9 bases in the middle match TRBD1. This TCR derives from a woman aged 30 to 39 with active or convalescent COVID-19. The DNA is TGCGCCAGCAGCTGGACAGGGGAGGTGGAGACCCAGTACTTC. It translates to CASSWTGEVETQYF.